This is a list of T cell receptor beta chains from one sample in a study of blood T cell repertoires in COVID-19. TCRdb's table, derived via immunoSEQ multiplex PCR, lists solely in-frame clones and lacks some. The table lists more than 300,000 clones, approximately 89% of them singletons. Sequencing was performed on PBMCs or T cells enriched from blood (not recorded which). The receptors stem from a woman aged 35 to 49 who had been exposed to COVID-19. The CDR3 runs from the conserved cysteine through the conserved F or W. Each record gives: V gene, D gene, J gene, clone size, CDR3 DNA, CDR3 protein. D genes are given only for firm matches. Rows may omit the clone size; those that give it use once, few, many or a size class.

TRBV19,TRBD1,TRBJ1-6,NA,TGTGCCAGTAGTAACCCCGGACAGGGAGATTCACCCCTCCACTTT,CASSNPGQGDSPLHF
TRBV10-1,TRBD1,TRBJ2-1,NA,TGCGCCAGCAGCGGGACAGGGGGCTACAATGAGCAGTTCTTC,CASSGTGGYNEQFF
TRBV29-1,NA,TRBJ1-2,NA,TGCAGCGTTGAATCCGGTGGAGGAAACTATGGCTACACCTTC,CSVESGGGNYGYTF
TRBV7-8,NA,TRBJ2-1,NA,TGTGCCAGCAGCTTGGGTAAGCGGAGCTCCTACAATGAGCAGTTCTTC,CASSLGKRSSYNEQFF
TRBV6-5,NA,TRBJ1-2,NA,TGTGCCAGCAGTTCCTCTGGAGCTAACTATGGCTACACCTTC,CASSSSGANYGYTF
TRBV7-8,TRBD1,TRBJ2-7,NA,TGTGCCAGCAGCTTCCTACAGGGGTCCCCCTACGAGCAGTACTTC,CASSFLQGSPYEQYF
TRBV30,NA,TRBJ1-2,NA,TGTGCCTGGAGTGTCCAGCAGGGTAACTATGGCTACACCTTC,CAWSVQQGNYGYTF
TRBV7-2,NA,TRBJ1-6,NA,TGTGCCAGCAGCTTAGGTCTATGGGGCACACCCCTCCACTTT,CASSLGLWGTPLHF
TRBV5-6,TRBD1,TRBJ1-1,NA,TGTGCCAGCAGCTTTTATAGGACAGGGAGCACTGAAGCTTTCTTT,CASSFYRTGSTEAFF
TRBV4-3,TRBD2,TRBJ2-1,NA,TGCGCCAGCAGCCAGACCAGACTAGCGGGGAACAATGAGCAGTTCTTC,CASSQTRLAGNNEQFF
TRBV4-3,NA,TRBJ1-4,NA,TGCGCCAGCAGCCAAGATTCACTCATGTCGGGTGGTGAAAAACTGTTTTTT,CASSQDSLMSGGEKLFF
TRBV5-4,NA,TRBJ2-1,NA,TGTGCCAGCACCCCGTGGGGTACTAGCCGCTACAATGAGCAGTTCTTC,CASTPWGTSRYNEQFF
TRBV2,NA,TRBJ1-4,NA,TGTGCCAGCAGTGTCGGACGGAGGAAACTGTTTTTT,CASSVGRRKLFF
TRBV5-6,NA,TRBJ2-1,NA,TGTGCCAGCAGCTTGGGGGGGCCGGGTGAGCAGTTCTTC,CASSLGGPGEQFF
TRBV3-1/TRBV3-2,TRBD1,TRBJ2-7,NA,TGTGCCAGCAGCCAAGGAATCCCCGGGACAGCCTACGAGCAGTACTTC,CASSQGIPGTAYEQYF
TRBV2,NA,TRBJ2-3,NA,TGTGCCAGCAGTTCAGGGATCGCAGATACGCAGTATTTT,CASSSGIADTQYF
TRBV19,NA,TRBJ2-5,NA,TGTGCCAGTAGCCCATTTGTCCAGCGGGTGGGGTCCCGAGAAGAGACCCAGTACTTC,CASSPFVQRVGSREETQYF
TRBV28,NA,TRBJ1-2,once,TGTGCCAGCAGTTTGAGACAGTATTATGGCTACACCTTC,CASSLRQYYGYTF
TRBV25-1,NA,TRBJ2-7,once,TGTGCCAGCAGTGAAAGCAACTCCTACGAGCAGTACTTC,CASSESNSYEQYF
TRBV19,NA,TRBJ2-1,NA,TGTGCCAGTAGCGAAATTCGTACTGATGAGCAGTTCTTC,CASSEIRTDEQFF
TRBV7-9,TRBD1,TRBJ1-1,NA,TGTGCCAGCAGCTTCGGACAGGGGGCAATCCGGAACACTGAAGCTTTCTTT,CASSFGQGAIRNTEAFF
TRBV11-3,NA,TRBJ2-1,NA,TGTGCCAGCAGCTTAGTAGACTACGCAGCGGCGGAGCAGTTCTTC,CASSLVDYAAAEQFF
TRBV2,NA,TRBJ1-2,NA,TGTGCCAGCATCGTGCGTAGGGAACGGGGGGACACCTTC,CASIVRRERGDTF
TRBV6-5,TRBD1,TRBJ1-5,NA,TGTGCCAGCAGTCGGGACAGGGGTAATCAGCCCCAGCATTTT,CASSRDRGNQPQHF